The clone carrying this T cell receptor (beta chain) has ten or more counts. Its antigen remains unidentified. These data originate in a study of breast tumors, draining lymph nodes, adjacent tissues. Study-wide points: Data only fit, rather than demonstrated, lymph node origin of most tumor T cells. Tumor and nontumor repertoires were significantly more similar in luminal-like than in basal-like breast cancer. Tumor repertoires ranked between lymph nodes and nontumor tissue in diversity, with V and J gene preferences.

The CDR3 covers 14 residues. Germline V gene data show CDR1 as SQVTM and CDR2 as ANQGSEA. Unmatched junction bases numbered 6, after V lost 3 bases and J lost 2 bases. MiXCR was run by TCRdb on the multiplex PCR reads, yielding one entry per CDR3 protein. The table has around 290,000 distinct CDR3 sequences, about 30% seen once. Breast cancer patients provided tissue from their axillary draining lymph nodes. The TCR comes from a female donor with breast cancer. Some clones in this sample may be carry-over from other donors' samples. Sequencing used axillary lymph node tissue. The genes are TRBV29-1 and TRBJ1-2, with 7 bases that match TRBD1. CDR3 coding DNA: TGCAGCGTTGACCAAACAGGGGTAAACTATGGCTACACCTTC. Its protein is CSVDQTGVNYGYTF.